The text below deals with one T cell receptor (beta chain). No antigen is known for it. A read error may explain this, as a much larger clone is one base away. The V gene's germline CDR1 is MDHEN and CDR2 SYDVKM. The CDR3 sequence is 15 residues long. TCRdb fed the RT-PCR reads into MiXCR, producing one record per CDR3 protein. The data show approximately 250,000 distinct CDR3 sequences, 9% to 15% seen once. The entry originates in a study of response to subunit inactivated influenza vaccine. Study outcomes and limitations: A suggestion made by the authors is that each seasonal influenza vaccination recruits few new T cells.

The receptor comes from a man aged 50-59 years who received an inactivated influenza vaccine. The sample here was non-naive T cells sorted from PBMCs, taken about 14 days before vaccination. The chain combines TRBV28 with TRBJ2-2; 9 bases match TRBD1. The CDR3 loop is CPSYGDREWTGELFF. The CDR3 DNA is TGTCCCAGCTACGGGGACAGGGAATGGACCGGGGAGCTGTTTTTT.